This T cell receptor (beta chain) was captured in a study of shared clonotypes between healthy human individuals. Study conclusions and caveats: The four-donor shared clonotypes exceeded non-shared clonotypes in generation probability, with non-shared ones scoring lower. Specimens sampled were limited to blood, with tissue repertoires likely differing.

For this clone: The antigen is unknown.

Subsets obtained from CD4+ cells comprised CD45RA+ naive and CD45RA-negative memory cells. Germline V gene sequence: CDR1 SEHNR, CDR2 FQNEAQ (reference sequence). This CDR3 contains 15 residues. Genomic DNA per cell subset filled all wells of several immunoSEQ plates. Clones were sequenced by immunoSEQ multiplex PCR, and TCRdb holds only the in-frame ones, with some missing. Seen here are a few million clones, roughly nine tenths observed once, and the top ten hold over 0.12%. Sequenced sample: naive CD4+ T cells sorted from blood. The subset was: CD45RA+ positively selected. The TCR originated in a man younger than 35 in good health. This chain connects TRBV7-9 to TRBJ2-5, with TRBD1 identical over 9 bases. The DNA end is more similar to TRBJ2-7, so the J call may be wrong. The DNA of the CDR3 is TGTGCCAGCAGCCCCCTCCCGGGACAGGGCTACGAGCAGTACTTC. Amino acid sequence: CASSPLPGQGYEQYF.